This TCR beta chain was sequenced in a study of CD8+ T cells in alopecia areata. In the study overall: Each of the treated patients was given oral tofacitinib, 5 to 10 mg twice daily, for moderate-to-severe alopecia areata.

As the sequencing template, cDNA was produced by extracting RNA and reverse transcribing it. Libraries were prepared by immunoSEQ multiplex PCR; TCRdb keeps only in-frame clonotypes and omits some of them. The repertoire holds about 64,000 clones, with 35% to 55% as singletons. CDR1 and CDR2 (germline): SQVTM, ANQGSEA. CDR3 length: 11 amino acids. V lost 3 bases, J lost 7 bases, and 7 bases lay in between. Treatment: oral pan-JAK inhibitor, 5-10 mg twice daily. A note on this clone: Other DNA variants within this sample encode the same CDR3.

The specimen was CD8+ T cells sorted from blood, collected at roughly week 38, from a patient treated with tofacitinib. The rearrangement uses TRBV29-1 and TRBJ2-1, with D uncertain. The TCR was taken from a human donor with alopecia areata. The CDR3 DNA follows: TGCAGCGTTGAGCTCGGGAATGAGCAGTTCTTC. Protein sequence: CSVELGNEQFF.